These 24 T cell receptor beta chains were sequenced from one sample in a study of post-analysis software for immune sequencing data. General observations from the study: The five TRBV segments detected at higher frequency in patients than in controls included TRBV5-6, TRBV5-1 and TRBV20-1.

These receptors' targets are unknown. The TCR beta cDNA libraries contained unique molecular identifiers. Each CDR3 protein gets one entry after TCRdb re-called the PCR reads with MiXCR. The sample gives some 500,000 distinct CDR3 sequences, 40% to 55% of which show up once; around 10% is in the top ten. Sequenced: blood. These receptors were collected from a girl aged 10 to 17 with multiple sclerosis.

CDR3: CASSGRDSVHDGQYF. In DNA form, the CDR3 reads TGTGCCAGCAGCGGACGGGACTCGGTACACGACGGGCAGTACTTC. V and J are TRBV9 and TRBJ2-7, with D perhaps matching TRBD2 (6 bases). Per the germline V gene, CDR1 is SGDLS and CDR2 is YYNGEE. The CDR3 is 15 residues long. V shed 3 bases and J shed 9 bases, with 22 bases lying between them.

The chain is built from TRBV29-1 and TRBJ1-2; D perhaps matches TRBD1 (6 bases). Trimming pared 2 bases from V and 0 bases from J, leaving 13 bases between. This CDR3 region has 15 residues. CDR1 SQVTM and CDR2 ANQGSEA come from the germline V gene. CDR3 sequence: CSVESRAGANYGYTF. CDR3 DNA sequence: TGCAGCGTTGAAAGCAGGGCAGGGGCTAACTATGGCTACACCTTC.

The chain combines TRBV7-6 with TRBJ1-2; D unclear. The CDR3 consists of 13 residues. V was trimmed by 5 bases and J by 5 bases, leaving 12 bases between them. CDR1 is SGHVS and CDR2 is FNYEAQ in the germline V gene. The CDR3 nucleotides read TGTGCCAGCAGCCAAGGACCCGGGTATGGCTACACCTTC. It specifies CASSQGPGYGYTF.

The V gene is TRBV21-1, the J gene TRBJ2-4; TRBD2 is taken as the D call from the table, unchecked against the DNA. TRBV21-1 is tagged as a pseudogene. The CDR3 sequence is 14 residues long. CDR3 amino acids: CASSTASGKNIQYF. As DNA, the CDR3 is TGTGCCAGCAGCACCGCTAGCGGGAAAAACATTCAGTACTTC.

The chain joins TRBV12-3 or TRBV12-4 to TRBJ1-1, with D possibly matching TRBD1 (5 bases). V was shortened by 7 bases and J by 5 bases, with 17 bases between the two germline ends. This CDR3 comprises 14 residues. This CDR3 reads CASTEGAGRTEAFF. In nucleotides, the CDR3 is TGTGCCAGCACCGAAGGGGCAGGGCGGACTGAAGCTTTCTTT.

The rearrangement links TRBV7-2 to TRBJ1-5; D call uncertain. Trimming took off 5 bases at V and 5 bases at J, with 13 bases between the two ends. The CDR3 runs 14 residues. Germline loops: CDR1 SGHTA, CDR2 FQGNSA. In nucleotides, the CDR3 is TGTGCCAGCAGCCATAAGGTTCGGGATCAGCCCCAGCATTTT. This gives the protein CASSHKVRDQPQHF.

The chain carries TRBV7-8 and TRBJ2-1, with 14 bases aligning to TRBD2. This CDR3 region has 16 residues. J gave up 6 bases and V 5 bases, and 6 bases lay outside the gene matches. CDR1 and CDR2 (germline): SGHVS, FQNEAQ. For the CDR3, the DNA is TGTGCCAGCAGCCCTGGGACTAGCGGGAGCGGCAATGAGCAGTTCTTC. It translates to CASSPGTSGSGNEQFF.

The genes are TRBV7-8 and TRBJ2-2, with a weak D call TRBD1 (6 bases). Germline values: CDR1 SGHVS, CDR2 FQNEAQ. Trimming shortened V by 1 base and J by 7 bases, and 19 bases separated the two germline ends. This CDR3 is 17 amino acids long. CDR3 loop: CASSLGVQGYRVGELFF. The DNA of the CDR3 is TGTGCCAGCAGCTTAGGGGTACAGGGATATAGGGTCGGGGAGCTGTTTTTT.

The sample holds a few counts of this clonotype. The rearrangement links TRBV20-1 to TRBJ1-2, with a weak D call TRBD1 (5 bases). Looked up from germline, CDR1 is DFQATT and CDR2 is SNEGSKA (reference sequence). The CDR3 loop spans 12 amino acids. Trimming left V 4 bases short and J 7 bases short, with 13 bases between. CDR3 sequence reads: CSANRLRSGYTF. CDR3 DNA sequence: TGCAGTGCTAACAGGTTGAGGTCTGGCTACACCTTC.

This sequence joins TRBV4-3 and TRBJ1-4, with unresolved D. CDR1 LGHNA and CDR2 YSLEER come from the germline V gene. V gave up 0 bases and J gave up 0 bases, with 17 bases separating them. There are 19 residues in the CDR3. CDR3 amino acids: CASSQDSGANPPTNEKLFF. In nucleotides, the CDR3 is TGCGCCAGCAGCCAAGATTCAGGAGCGAACCCACCAACTAATGAAAAACTGTTTTTT.

This clonotype has just one count. V gene TRBV7-2 combines with J gene TRBJ2-7, with a tentative D call TRBD2 (5 bases). Near its end, the DNA agrees better with TRBJ2-5, so the J call may be wrong. There are 14 residues in the CDR3. Germline loops: CDR1 SGHTA, CDR2 FQGNSA. The CDR3 reads CASSLAEVSETQYF. In DNA, the CDR3 is TGTGCCAGCAGCTTAGCGGAGGTATCGGAGACCCAGTACTTC.

The genes are TRBV27 and TRBJ2-5, with a tentative D call TRBD1 (6 bases). Gene TRBJ2-7 matches the end of the DNA better, so the J call may be wrong. Germline assignment: CDR1 MNHEY and CDR2 SMNVEV (reference sequence). The CDR3 sequence is 15 residues long. The DNA for the CDR3 is TGTGCCAGCGCCATGATTGCAGGGGAATTCTACGAGCAGTACTTC. Protein sequence: CASAMIAGEFYEQYF.

The chain employs TRBV20-1 and TRBJ1-2; 11 bases are shared with TRBD1. The V gene end was trimmed by 5 bases and the J gene end by 3 bases; junction bases not matched to a gene: 11. Germline loops: CDR1 DFQATT, CDR2 SNEGSKA (reference sequence). The CDR3 totals 16 residues. DNA of the CDR3: TGCAGTGCTTCCTCCACCGGGACAGGGGGATACTATGGCTACACCTTC. It codes for CSASSTGTGGYYGYTF.

This clonotype occurred a few times. The gene calls are TRBV20-1 and TRBJ2-1; 9 bases fit TRBD1. With V trimmed by 0 bases and J by 12 bases, 15 bases remained unmatched. This CDR3 comprises 16 residues. Germline lookup yields CDR1 DFQATT and CDR2 SNEGSKA (reference sequence). The CDR3 protein is CSARETGQGIRSGQFF. CDR3 sequence (DNA): TGCAGTGCTAGAGAAACCGGACAGGGGATTAGGTCCGGGCAGTTCTTC.

This rearrangement joins TRBV27 to TRBJ2-7; TRBD2 might be the D (5 bases). Germline CDR1 reads MNHEY; CDR2 reads SMNVEV (reference sequence). The length of the CDR3 is 14 residues. The ends were cut back, 3 bases at V and 3 bases at J, with 12 bases in the middle. In DNA, the CDR3 is TGTGCCAGCAGTTTCACGGCACGGGACTACGAGCAGTACTTC. Its translation is CASSFTARDYEQYF.

V usage is TRBV5-1 and J usage is TRBJ2-5; no reliable D call. Per the germline V gene, CDR1 is SGHRS and CDR2 is YFSETQ. The ends were cut back, 1 base at V and 2 bases at J, with 6 bases in the middle. This CDR3 has 13 amino acids. The CDR3 DNA is TGCGCCAGCAGCTTGATGGGGCAAGAGACCCAGTACTTC. Translation: CASSLMGQETQYF.

The table lists this clonotype with a few counts. V gene TRBV2 combines with J gene TRBJ2-3, with TRBD2 matching 12 bases. The CDR3 has 14 amino acids. Germline CDR1 is SNHLY and CDR2 is FYNNEI. J lost 4 bases, V lost 10 bases, and 6 bases had no gene match. CDR3 protein: CANRTSGIPDTQYF. CDR3 bases: TGTGCCAACCGGACTAGCGGGATCCCAGATACGCAGTATTTT. Variable domain in full (rest from reference TRBV2 and TRBJ2-3): EPEVTQTPSHQVTQMGQEVILRCVPISNHLYFYWYRQILGQKVEFLVSFYNNEISEKSEIFDDQFSVERPDGSNFTLKIRSTKLEDSAMYFCANRTSGIPDTQYFGPGTRLTVL.

V usage is TRBV11-1 and J usage is TRBJ1-1; tentative D call: TRBD1 (5 bases). The germline CDR1 and CDR2 sequences are SGHAT and FQDESV (reference sequence). The CDR3 is 15 amino acids. V lost 5 bases and J 1 base, leaving 14 bases between the germline ends. CDR3 protein: CASSSTGGQNTEAFF. The CDR3 DNA sequence: TGTGCCAGCAGCAGCACGGGGGGTCAGAACACTGAAGCTTTCTTT.

Only a few counts were recorded for this clonotype. This chain connects TRBV5-1 to TRBJ2-7, with a weak D call TRBD2 (6 bases). CDR3 length equals 13 residues. V lost 7 bases and J 3 bases, leaving 14 bases between the germline ends. Germline V gene data show CDR1 as SGHRS and CDR2 as YFSETQ. In DNA, the CDR3 is TGCGCCAGCGCCCCCGGGAGCGGCTACGAGCAGTACTTC. Amino acids: CASAPGSGYEQYF.

This clonotype has a handful of counts. The V and J genes are TRBV5-1 and TRBJ1-1; TRBD1 aligns across 8 bases. There are 15 residues in the CDR3. From germline, CDR1 is SGHRS and CDR2 YFSETQ. V lost 3 bases to trimming and J lost 0 bases; unmatched junction nucleotides: 4. The CDR3 sequence is CASSSQGGVNTEAFF. CDR3 nucleotide sequence: TGCGCCAGCAGCTCACAGGGGGGCGTGAACACTGAAGCTTTCTTT.

In regard to this clonotype: At one end, the junction sequence differs from germline, possibly due to a read error. DNA of the CDR3: TGTGTCACCAGCAGAGGGTATGACGGGGCTAGCACAGATACGCAGTATTTT. Encoded protein: CVTSRGYDGASTDTQYF. The chain links TRBV15 to TRBJ2-3; D is tentatively TRBD1 or TRBD2 (5 bases each). The germline gives CDR1 LNHNV, CDR2 YYDKDF (reference sequence). The CDR3 sequence is 17 residues long.

About this clonotype itself: At one end the junction does not follow the germline gene, possibly because of a read error. This sequence joins TRBV20-1 and TRBJ2-7; a possible D gene is TRBD2 (6 bases). The J call may be incorrect, as the DNA end agrees better with TRBJ2-5. The CDR3 spans 13 residues. Germline assignment: CDR1 DFQATT and CDR2 SNEGSKA (reference sequence). The CDR3 region is CSTSRGSRETQYF. The CDR3 nucleotides are TGCAGTACTAGCCGGGGATCGAGGGAGACCCAGTACTTC.

The V gene is TRBV7-9, the J gene TRBJ2-7; no clear D. CDR1 is SEHNR, CDR2 FQNEAQ, per germline (reference sequence). The V end lost 6 bases, the J end lost 3 bases, and 9 bases lay between the germline ends. This CDR3 spans 12 amino acids. CDR3 nucleotides: TGTGCCAGCAGGCAGAGTAACTACGAGCAGTACTTC. It codes for CASRQSNYEQYF.

The rearrangement links TRBV12-3 or TRBV12-4 to TRBJ1-5, with D uncertain. The CDR3 length is 14 residues. V gave up 0 bases and J gave up 6 bases, with 9 bases separating them. CDR3 loop: CASSLAPQAQPQHF. CDR3 in DNA: TGTGCCAGCAGTTTAGCCCCGCAGGCTCAGCCCCAGCATTTT.